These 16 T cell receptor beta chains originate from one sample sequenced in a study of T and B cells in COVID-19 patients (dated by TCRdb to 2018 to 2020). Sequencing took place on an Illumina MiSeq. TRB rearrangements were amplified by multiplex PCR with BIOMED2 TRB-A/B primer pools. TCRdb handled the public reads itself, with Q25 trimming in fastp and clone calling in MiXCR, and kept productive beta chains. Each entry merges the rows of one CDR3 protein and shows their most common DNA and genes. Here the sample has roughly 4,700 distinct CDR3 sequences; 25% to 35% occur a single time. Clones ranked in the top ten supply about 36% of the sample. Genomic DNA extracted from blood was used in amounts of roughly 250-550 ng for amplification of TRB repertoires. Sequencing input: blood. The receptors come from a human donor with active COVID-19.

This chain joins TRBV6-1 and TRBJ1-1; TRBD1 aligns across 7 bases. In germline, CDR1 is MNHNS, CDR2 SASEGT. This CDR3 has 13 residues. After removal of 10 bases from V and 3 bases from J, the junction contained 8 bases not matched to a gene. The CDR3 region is CAIREGAYTEAFF. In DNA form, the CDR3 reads TGTGCCATCCGGGAGGGGGCCTACACTGAAGCTTTCTTT.

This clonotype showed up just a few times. CDR3 DNA: TGCGCCAGCAGCACAGGCCAGGGGGCCGGAGATACGCAGTATTTT. Translating it yields CASSTGQGAGDTQYF. J is TRBJ2-3 and V is TRBV5-1, with TRBD1 identical over 8 bases. V lost 4 bases and J lost 5; bases outside the gene matches: 9. Germline CDR1 is SGHRS and CDR2 is YFSETQ. CDR3 length equals 15 residues.

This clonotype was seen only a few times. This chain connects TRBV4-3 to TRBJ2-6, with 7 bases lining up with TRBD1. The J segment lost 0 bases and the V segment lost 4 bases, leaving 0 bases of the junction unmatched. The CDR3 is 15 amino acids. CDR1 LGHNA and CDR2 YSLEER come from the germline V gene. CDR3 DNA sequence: TGCGCCAGCAGCCGGGACAGCTCTGGGGCCAACGTCCTGACTTTC. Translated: CASSRDSSGANVLTF.

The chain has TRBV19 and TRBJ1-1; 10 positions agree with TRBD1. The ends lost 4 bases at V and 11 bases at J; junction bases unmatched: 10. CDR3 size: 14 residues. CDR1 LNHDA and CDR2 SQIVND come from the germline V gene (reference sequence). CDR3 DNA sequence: TGTGCCAGTAGTACTGGGACAGGGGATTCCGGGGCTTTCTTT. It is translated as CASSTGTGDSGAFF.

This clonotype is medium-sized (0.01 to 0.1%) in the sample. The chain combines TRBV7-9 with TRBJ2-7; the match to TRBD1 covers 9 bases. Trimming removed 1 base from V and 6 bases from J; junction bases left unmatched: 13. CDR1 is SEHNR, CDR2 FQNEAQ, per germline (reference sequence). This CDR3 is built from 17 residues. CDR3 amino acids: CASSLDGGTGKAGEQYF. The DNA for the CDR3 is TGTGCCAGCAGCTTAGATGGGGGGACAGGGAAGGCCGGCGAGCAGTACTTC.

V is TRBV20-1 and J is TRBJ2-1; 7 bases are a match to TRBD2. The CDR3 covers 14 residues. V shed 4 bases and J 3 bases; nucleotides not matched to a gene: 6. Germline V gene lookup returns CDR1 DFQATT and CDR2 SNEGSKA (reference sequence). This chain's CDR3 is CSAKKRDGYNEQFF. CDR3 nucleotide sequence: TGCAGTGCTAAAAAGCGGGACGGCTACAATGAGCAGTTCTTC.

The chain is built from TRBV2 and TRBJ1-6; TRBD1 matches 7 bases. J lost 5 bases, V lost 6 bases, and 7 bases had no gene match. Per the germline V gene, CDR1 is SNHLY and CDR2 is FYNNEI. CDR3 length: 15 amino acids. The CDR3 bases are TGTGCCAGCAGGGGAACAGGGGTGCATAATTCACCCCTCCACTTT. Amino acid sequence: CASRGTGVHNSPLHF.

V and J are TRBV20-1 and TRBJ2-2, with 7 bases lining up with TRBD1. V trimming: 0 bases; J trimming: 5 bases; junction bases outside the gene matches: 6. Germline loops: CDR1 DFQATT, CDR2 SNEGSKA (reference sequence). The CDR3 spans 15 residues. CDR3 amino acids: CSAREGTGVTGELFF. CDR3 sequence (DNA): TGCAGTGCTAGAGAGGGAACAGGGGTGACCGGGGAGCTGTTTTTT.

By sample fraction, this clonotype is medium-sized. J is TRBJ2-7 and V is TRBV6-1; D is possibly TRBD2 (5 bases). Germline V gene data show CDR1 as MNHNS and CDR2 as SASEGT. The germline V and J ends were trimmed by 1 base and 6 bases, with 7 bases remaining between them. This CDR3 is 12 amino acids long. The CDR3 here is CASSEEAGEQYF. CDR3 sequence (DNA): TGTGCCAGCAGTGAAGAGGCGGGCGAGCAGTACTTC.

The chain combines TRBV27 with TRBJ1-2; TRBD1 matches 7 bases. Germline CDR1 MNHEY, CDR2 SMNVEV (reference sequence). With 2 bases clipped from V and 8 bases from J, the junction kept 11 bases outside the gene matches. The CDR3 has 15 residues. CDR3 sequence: CASSLDRARSGGYTF. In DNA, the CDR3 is TGTGCCAGCAGTTTAGACAGGGCCCGATCGGGGGGCTACACCTTC.

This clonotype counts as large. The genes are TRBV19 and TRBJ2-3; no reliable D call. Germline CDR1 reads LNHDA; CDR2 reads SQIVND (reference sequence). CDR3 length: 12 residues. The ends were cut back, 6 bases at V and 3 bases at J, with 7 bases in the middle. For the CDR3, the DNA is TGTGCCAGTAGCGAGACTACAGATACGCAGTATTTT. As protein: CASSETTDTQYF.

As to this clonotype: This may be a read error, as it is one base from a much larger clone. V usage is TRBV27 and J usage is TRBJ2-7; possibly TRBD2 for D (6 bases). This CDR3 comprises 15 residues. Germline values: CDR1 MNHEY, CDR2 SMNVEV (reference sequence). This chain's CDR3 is CTSRSVLRDFYEQYF. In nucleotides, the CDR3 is TGTACCAGCAGATCTGTACTCCGGGACTTCTACGAGCAGTACTTC.

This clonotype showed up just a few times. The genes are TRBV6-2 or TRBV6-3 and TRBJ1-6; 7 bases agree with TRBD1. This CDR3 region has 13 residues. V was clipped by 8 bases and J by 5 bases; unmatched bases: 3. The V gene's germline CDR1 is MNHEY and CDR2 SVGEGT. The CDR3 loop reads CASFGTDNSPLHF. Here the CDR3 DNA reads TGTGCCAGCTTCGGGACAGATAATTCACCCCTCCACTTT.

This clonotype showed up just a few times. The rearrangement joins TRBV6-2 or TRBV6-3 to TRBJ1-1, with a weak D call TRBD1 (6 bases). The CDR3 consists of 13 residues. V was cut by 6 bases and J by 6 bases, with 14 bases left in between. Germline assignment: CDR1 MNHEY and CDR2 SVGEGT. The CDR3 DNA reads TGTGCCAGCAGCCACAGGGAGGGGGCTGAAGCTTTCTTT. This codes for CASSHREGAEAFF.

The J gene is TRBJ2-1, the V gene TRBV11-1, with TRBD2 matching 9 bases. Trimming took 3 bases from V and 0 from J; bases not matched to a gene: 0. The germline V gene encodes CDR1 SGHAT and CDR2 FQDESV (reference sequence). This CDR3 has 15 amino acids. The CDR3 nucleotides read TGTGCCAGCAGCTTTAGCGGGAGCTCCTACAATGAGCAGTTCTTC. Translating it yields CASSFSGSSYNEQFF.

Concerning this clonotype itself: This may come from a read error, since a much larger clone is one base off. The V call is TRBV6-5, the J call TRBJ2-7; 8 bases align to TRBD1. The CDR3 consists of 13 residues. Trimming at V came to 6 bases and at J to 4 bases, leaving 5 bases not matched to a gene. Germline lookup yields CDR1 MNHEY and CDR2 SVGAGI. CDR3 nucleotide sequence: TGTGCCAGCAGGAGGACAGGGTTGTACGAGCAGTACTTC. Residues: CASRRTGLYEQYF.